The rows below give T cell receptor beta chains drawn from one sample of a study of vaccination and CD4 T cells after COVID-19. TCRdb recomputed calls from the PCR reads with MiXCR, one row per CDR3 protein. Found here are tens of thousands of distinct CDR3 sequences, roughly 38% of them singletons; the top ten hold 3% to 4%. Which antigens these TCRs recognize remains unknown. The sample was CD4+ T cells from blood, cultured in vitro, taken about 7 months after SARS-CoV-2 vaccination. Receptor source: a human donor who had recovered from COVID-19. The CDR3 runs from the conserved cysteine through the conserved F or W. The order of the fields is J gene, D gene, V gene, clone size, CDR3 protein, CDR3 DNA. A D gene is named only where the DNA matches it firmly. Clone size is given for some rows only: seen once, a few or many times, or a class if the clone is expanded.

TRBJ2-3 NA TRBV24-1 few CATSVGSTDTQYF TGTGCCACCAGTGTCGGGTCCACAGATACGCAGTATTTT
TRBJ2-2 TRBD1 TRBV2 few CASSVGQGGPGELFF TGTGCCAGCAGTGTGGGACAGGGGGGACCCGGGGAGCTGTTTTTT
TRBJ1-4 TRBD1 TRBV5-6 NA CASSQTGGDEKLFF TGTGCCAGCAGCCAGACAGGGGGAGATGAAAAACTGTTTTTT
TRBJ2-1 TRBD2 TRBV7-3 few CASSLSSGTSQQQFF TGTGCCAGCAGCTTATCCTCCGGGACTAGCCAGCAGCAGTTCTTC
TRBJ2-7 NA TRBV7-2 few CASSSSNYYSTSHHEQYF TGTGCCAGCAGCTCTTCAAACTACTACAGTACAAGCCACCACGAGCAGTACTTC
TRBJ2-5 TRBD1 TRBV28 NA CASSQRVGTGTQETQYF TGTGCCAGCAGTCAAAGGGTGGGGACAGGGACACAAGAGACCCAGTACTTC
TRBJ2-2 NA TRBV28 few CATDAIFTGELFF TGTGCCACCGACGCCATATTCACCGGGGAGCTGTTTTTT
TRBJ2-7 TRBD2 TRBV7-8 NA CASSLPRRLAINSEQYF TGTGCCAGCAGCTTACCCCGCCGACTAGCCATTAACAGCGAGCAGTACTTC
TRBJ2-3 NA TRBV6-1 NA CASRNRGTTGTDTQYF TGTGCCAGCCGAAACCGCGGGACAACCGGCACAGATACGCAGTATTTT
TRBJ1-2 NA TRBV12-3/TRBV12-4 NA CASSESGAYGYTF TGTGCCAGCAGTGAGTCCGGGGCCTATGGCTACACCTTC
TRBJ2-3 NA TRBV20-1 few CSASVNRETTDTQYF TGCAGTGCCTCGGTTAACAGGGAAACGACAGATACGCAGTATTTT
TRBJ1-6 TRBD1 TRBV28 medium-sized CASRSGQGYSPLHF TGTGCCAGCAGGTCAGGACAGGGCTATTCACCCCTCCACTTT
TRBJ2-5 NA TRBV20-1 few CSARDGGLQETQYF TGCAGTGCTAGAGATGGGGGACTTCAAGAGACCCAGTACTTC
TRBJ2-7 NA TRBV20-1 NA CSASPPQGIAHEQYF TGCAGTGCTAGTCCCCCCCAGGGAATTGCGCACGAGCAGTACTTC
TRBJ2-1 NA TRBV7-9 NA CACSRYPTGRNEQFF TGTGCCTGCAGCCGATACCCGACAGGGAGGAATGAGCAGTTCTTC
TRBJ2-3 TRBD2 TRBV20-1 NA CSARDQSGRATDTQYF TGCAGTGCTAGAGATCAAAGCGGGAGGGCAACAGATACGCAGTATTTT
TRBJ2-1 NA TRBV7-2 NA CASSFLDRGKFF TGTGCCAGCAGCTTTTTAGACCGCGGAAAGTTCTTC
TRBJ1-2 NA TRBV20-1 NA CSASWGLGYTF TGCAGTGCTAGCTGGGGATTAGGCTACACCTTC
TRBJ2-1 TRBD2 TRBV11-3 NA CASSGTSGSYNEQFF TGTGCCAGCAGCGGGACTAGCGGGAGCTACAATGAGCAGTTCTTC
TRBJ1-1 NA TRBV6-5 medium-sized CASSYFGNTEAFF TGTGCCAGCAGTTACTTCGGGAACACTGAAGCTTTCTTT
TRBJ2-1 TRBD2 TRBV4-1 NA CASSQLGLAGYNEQFF TGCGCCAGCAGCCAGCTGGGACTAGCGGGATATAATGAGCAGTTCTTC
TRBJ2-1 NA TRBV6-5 NA CASSYSAGQNEQFF TGTGCCAGCAGTTATTCGGCAGGACAAAATGAGCAGTTCTTC
TRBJ1-1 TRBD1 TRBV7-9 few CASSAQGERTFF TGTGCCAGCAGCGCACAGGGGGAGAGGACTTTCTTT
TRBJ1-1 NA TRBV15 NA CATSLPYQAGMNTEAFF TGTGCCACCAGCCTACCCTATCAGGCAGGGATGAACACTGAAGCTTTCTTT
TRBJ2-3 NA TRBV28 NA CASSSSRPSTDTQYF TGTGCCAGCAGTTCTTCCCGCCCTAGCACAGATACGCAGTATTTT
TRBJ2-7 NA TRBV5-1 NA CASSLTLRTASPYEQYF TGCGCCAGCAGTTTGACGTTACGGACAGCGTCCCCCTACGAGCAGTACTTC
TRBJ1-5 TRBD1 TRBV24-1 NA CATSRTGSGQPRHF TGTGCCACCTCGAGAACAGGGTCGGGACAGCCCCGGCATTTT
TRBJ2-3 TRBD2 TRBV7-3 NA CASSPWGAGGLEDTQYF TGTGCCAGCAGCCCCTGGGGAGCGGGAGGGTTAGAAGATACGCAGTATTTT
TRBJ2-7 TRBD2 TRBV10-3 NA CAIGTSGGYEQYF TGTGCCATCGGGACTAGCGGAGGCTACGAGCAGTACTTC
TRBJ2-7 TRBD1 TRBV30 few CAWSVWDSSAPNEQYF TGTGCCTGGAGTGTGTGGGACAGTTCGGCTCCTAACGAGCAGTACTTC
TRBJ2-2 TRBD1 TRBV25-1 NA CASSQLDRGAGGELFF TGTGCCAGCAGTCAGCTGGACAGGGGAGCGGGCGGGGAGCTGTTTTTT
TRBJ2-3 TRBD1 TRBV29-1 once CSVGEIWTGSTDTQYF TGCAGCGTTGGAGAGATTTGGACAGGCAGCACAGATACGCAGTATTTT
TRBJ2-5 NA TRBV28 NA CASSFRQHQETQYF TGTGCCAGCAGTTTTCGGCAGCACCAAGAGACCCAGTACTTC
TRBJ2-6 TRBD1 TRBV7-3 NA CASSLNRGFGANVLTF TGTGCCAGCAGCTTAAACAGGGGCTTCGGGGCCAACGTCCTGACTTTC
TRBJ1-1 TRBD1 TRBV7-3 NA CASSTAGTANTEAFF TGTGCCAGCAGCACCGCCGGGACAGCTAACACTGAAGCTTTCTTT
TRBJ2-5 TRBD2 TRBV19 NA CASSRTAGREETQYF TGTGCCAGTAGTCGAACTGCAGGGAGGGAAGAGACCCAGTACTTC
TRBJ2-3 TRBD1 TRBV7-2 medium-sized CASTPGQGTDTQYF TGTGCCAGCACCCCGGGACAGGGAACAGATACGCAGTATTTT
TRBJ1-1 NA TRBV19 few CASSISLRTEAFF TGTGCCAGTAGTATCAGCCTGAGAACTGAAGCTTTCTTT
TRBJ2-2 TRBD2 TRBV27 NA CASSLSRAGGPSGELFF TGTGCCAGCAGTTTATCGCGGGCGGGAGGGCCGAGCGGGGAGCTGTTTTTT
TRBJ2-3 TRBD2 TRBV20-1 NA CSARLAEGGSDTQYF TGCAGTGCCAGACTAGCGGAAGGGGGGTCAGATACGCAGTATTTT
TRBJ2-5 TRBD2 TRBV24-1 few CATSDSRTRGETQYF TGTGCCACCAGTGATTCCCGGACTAGGGGTGAGACCCAGTACTTC
TRBJ1-2 NA TRBV10-3 NA CAISHRADYGYTF TGTGCCATCAGTCACAGGGCCGACTATGGCTACACCTTC
TRBJ1-5 NA TRBV24-1 few CATSDLSSTQPQHF TGTGCCACCAGTGATTTATCGAGCACTCAGCCCCAGCATTTT
TRBJ2-7 NA TRBV4-1 once CASSPGWGPSYEQYF TGCGCCAGCAGCCCAGGGTGGGGGCCCTCCTACGAGCAGTACTTC
TRBJ1-5 TRBD1 TRBV6-2/TRBV6-3 NA CAGSVQGESQPQHF TGTGCCGGCAGCGTACAGGGGGAGAGTCAGCCCCAGCATTTT
TRBJ1-5 NA TRBV19 NA CASTLGVAPNQPQHF TGTGCCAGTACCCTCGGGGTAGCGCCCAATCAGCCCCAGCATTTT
TRBJ2-3 NA TRBV6-1 few CASGSGWVDTQYF TGTGCCAGCGGCAGCGGGTGGGTAGATACGCAGTATTTT
TRBJ2-3 NA TRBV19 NA CASSPATVTTDTQYF TGTGCCAGTAGTCCAGCGACGGTGACCACAGATACGCAGTATTTT
TRBJ1-5 TRBD1 TRBV7-9 few CASSFTGESNQPQHF TGTGCCAGCAGCTTTACAGGGGAGAGCAATCAGCCCCAGCATTTT
TRBJ2-1 NA TRBV10-3 few CAISVGSVGEQFF TGTGCCATCAGTGTGGGCTCCGTAGGGGAGCAGTTCTTC
TRBJ1-1 TRBD1 TRBV19 few CASSIGQGPSSTEAFF TGTGCCAGTAGTATCGGACAGGGGCCGAGTAGCACTGAAGCTTTCTTT
TRBJ1-5 TRBD1 TRBV27 few CASSPQHPDREFEQPQHF TGTGCCAGCAGTCCGCAACACCCTGACAGGGAGTTTGAGCAGCCCCAGCATTTT
TRBJ2-7 TRBD2 TRBV20-1 few CSAQTSGYYEQYF TGCAGTGCCCAGACTAGCGGGTACTACGAGCAGTACTTC
TRBJ2-1 NA TRBV18 NA CASSPPQGYNEQFF TGTGCCAGCTCACCACCGCAGGGGTACAATGAGCAGTTCTTC
TRBJ2-3 NA TRBV5-4 NA CASSRDQAGTQYF TGTGCCAGCAGTCGTGACCAGGCAGGCACGCAGTATTTT
TRBJ1-2 NA TRBV7-7 few CASSKRTSRTYGYTF TGTGCTAGCAGCAAACGAACCAGTCGGACGTATGGCTACACCTTC
TRBJ2-7 NA TRBV20-1 few CSASSSSEAQYF TGCAGTGCTAGCTCTAGTAGCGAGGCGCAGTACTTC
TRBJ2-3 NA TRBV7-6 NA CASSSPRTSTDTQYF TGTGCCAGCAGCTCGCCCCGGACTAGCACAGATACGCAGTATTTT
TRBJ2-2 NA TRBV28 NA CASITGLAGELFF TGTGCCAGCATCACAGGGTTGGCCGGGGAGCTGTTTTTT
TRBJ2-5 NA TRBV20-1 NA CSARGTETQYF TGCAGTGCTAGAGGGACAGAGACCCAGTACTTC